These 28 T cell receptor beta chains share one sample of origin, sequenced in a study of cytomegalovirus exposure and HLA in healthy donors. Both 60 Vbeta primers and 13 Jbeta primers went into the PCR. TCRdb's table, derived via immunoSEQ multiplex PCR, lists solely in-frame clones and lacks some. The sample carries about 190,000 clones, about three quarters recorded once. The source material was PBMCs. These receptors were collected from a woman aged 35 to 49 in good health and CMV-seronegative.

The chain couples TRBV7-9 to TRBJ2-3; D is unclear. Trimming took 5 bases from V and 3 from J, leaving 9 bases between them. CDR3 size: 13 residues. The germline gives CDR1 SEHNR, CDR2 FQNEAQ (reference sequence). CDR3 nucleotides: TGTGCCAGCAGCCGAGGAGAGACAGATACGCAGTATTTT. Translation gives CASSRGETDTQYF.

This clone appeared a few times. The chain links TRBV7-9 to TRBJ1-1; the D is unclear. CDR1 and CDR2 (germline): SEHNR, FQNEAQ (reference sequence). This CDR3 is built from 17 residues. Trimming removed 5 bases at V and 4 bases at J, with 23 bases between. CDR3 coding DNA: TGTGCCAGCAGCCCTAGAGGCCAGTCAACCTTGATCACTGAAGCTTTCTTT. Residues: CASSPRGQSTLITEAFF.

The table lists this clone with a few counts. This chain connects TRBV7-2 to TRBJ2-5; possible D gene TRBD2, 5 bases. The CDR3 covers 15 residues. The ends were cut back, 2 bases at V and 3 bases at J, with 13 bases in the middle. CDR1 and CDR2 (germline): SGHTA, FQGNSA. CDR3: CASSLLGGQKETQYF. The CDR3 DNA sequence: TGTGCCAGCAGCTTATTGGGCGGGCAAAAAGAGACCCAGTACTTC. The full variable domain, with the rest looked up from reference TRBV7-2 and TRBJ2-5, is GAGVSQSPSNKVTEKGKDVELRCDPISGHTALYWYRQSLGQGLEFLIYFQGNSAPDKSGLPSDRFSAERTGGSVSTLTIQRTQQEDSAVYLCASSLLGGQKETQYFGPGTRLLVL.

The chain has TRBV2 and TRBJ1-4; tentatively, D is TRBD1 (6 bases). Germline-derived CDR1 and CDR2 are SNHLY and FYNNEI. V gave up 7 bases and J gave up 2 bases, with 14 bases separating them. There are 15 residues in the CDR3. The CDR3, as DNA: TGTGCCAGCACCAGAGACAGGTTTACTAATGAAAAACTGTTTTTT. Encoded protein: CASTRDRFTNEKLFF.

The rearrangement uses TRBV4-1 and TRBJ2-5; weak D call: TRBD1 (5 bases). This CDR3 spans 15 amino acids. V was shortened by 3 bases and J by 5 bases, with 16 bases between the two germline ends. Per the germline V gene, CDR1 is MGHRA and CDR2 is YSYEKL. CDR3 sequence (DNA): TGCGCCAGCAGCCAGGCATACAGGTTCTTGGAGACCCAGTACTTC. Translation gives CASSQAYRFLETQYF.

The rearrangement joins TRBV4-3 to TRBJ1-6, with 7 bases lining up with TRBD1. The CDR3 spans 16 residues. V shed 0 bases, J shed 5 bases, and the junction held 4 bases outside the gene matches. Germline loops: CDR1 LGHNA, CDR2 YSLEER. The DNA for the CDR3 is TGCGCCAGCAGCCAAGAAGGGGGCCTGAATAATTCACCCCTCCACTTT. The encoded protein is CASSQEGGLNNSPLHF.

This clone has just a few counts. The V call is TRBV11-3, the J call TRBJ2-1; 11 bases align to TRBD2. Germline V gives CDR1 SGHNT, CDR2 YENEEA. V trimming: 5 bases; J trimming: 12 bases; junction bases outside the gene matches: 12. The CDR3 has 15 amino acids. This CDR3 is CASSGKLAGVGPQFF. CDR3 nucleotide sequence: TGTGCCAGCAGCGGAAAACTAGCGGGAGTGGGTCCGCAGTTCTTC.

The V and J genes are TRBV30 and TRBJ2-7; 12 bases line up with TRBD2. The trim removed 2 bases at V and 0 bases at J, leaving 5 bases unmatched. Germline V gene data show CDR1 as GTSNPN and CDR2 as SVGIG (reference sequence). CDR3 length: 16 residues. CDR3 residues: CAWSTRTSGTSYEQYV. CDR3 sequence (DNA): TGTGCCTGGAGTACGCGGACTAGCGGGACCTCCTACGAGCAGTACGTC.

V usage is TRBV5-1 and J usage is TRBJ1-5, with D hard to call. This CDR3 contains 15 residues. Between the trimmed V and J ends, which lost 0 bases and 1 base, there was a span of 8 bases. The germline gives CDR1 SGHRS, CDR2 YFSETQ. The chain's CDR3 is CASSLGGRSNQPQHF. DNA of the CDR3: TGCGCCAGCAGCTTGGGAGGTCGGAGCAATCAGCCCCAGCATTTT.

In this sample, this clone turned up a few times. The V gene is TRBV6-1, the J gene TRBJ1-2, with 7 bases aligning to TRBD1. Germline CDR1 is MNHNS and CDR2 is SASEGT. V trimming: 3 bases; J trimming: 8 bases; junction bases outside the gene matches: 9. The CDR3 contains 14 residues. The DNA for the CDR3 is TGTGCCAGCAGTGAGGTCACAGGGGCGAGGGGCTACACCTTC. This sequence encodes CASSEVTGARGYTF.

This chain links TRBV6-1 with TRBJ1-4; TRBD1 might be the D (5 bases). The CDR3 extends over 14 amino acids. Per germline, CDR1 MNHNS and CDR2 SASEGT. Between the trimmed V and J ends, which lost 3 bases and 7 bases, there was a span of 12 bases. The CDR3 spells CASSDGGVGEKLFF. Written as DNA, the CDR3 is TGTGCCAGCAGTGATGGAGGGGTCGGTGAAAAACTGTTTTTT.

In this sample, this clone turned up once. CDR3 nucleotide sequence: TGCGCCAGCAGCTCAGGGGTTTCTGCGTGGAATGAGCAGTTCTTC. This codes for CASSSGVSAWNEQFF. The V gene is TRBV5-1, the J gene TRBJ2-1; D is possibly TRBD1 (6 bases). This CDR3 contains 15 residues. V was pared by 3 bases and J by 7 bases, with 17 bases between. Germline CDR1 reads SGHRS; CDR2 reads YFSETQ.

This clone was counted a few times. This rearrangement joins TRBV14 to TRBJ2-5, with D unclear. The CDR3 spans 11 residues. V lost 4 bases and J lost 2, with 2 bases in between. Germline CDR1 SGHDN, CDR2 FVKESK. The CDR3 DNA sequence: TGTGCCAGCAGCCCGCAAGAGACCCAGTACTTC. Its translation: CASSPQETQYF.

The gene calls are TRBV15 and TRBJ2-1, with D tentatively TRBD1 (6 bases). Trimming removed 5 bases from V and 5 bases from J, with 28 bases in between. The CDR3 is made up of 19 amino acids. In germline, CDR1 is LNHNV, CDR2 YYDKDF (reference sequence). The CDR3 reads CATSPVIRVTGNSHNEQFF. The CDR3, as DNA: TGTGCCACCAGCCCGGTTATTAGGGTGACAGGTAATAGCCACAATGAGCAGTTCTTC.

This rearrangement joins TRBV5-6 to TRBJ2-7; 7 bases are a match to TRBD1. CDR3 length equals 13 residues. Germline loops: CDR1 SGHDT, CDR2 YYEEEE. The V and J ends lost 4 bases and 2 bases, in that order; junction bases with no gene match: 3. CDR3 nucleotides: TGTGCCAGCAGCCGGGACAGCACCTACGAGCAGTACTTC. Protein sequence: CASSRDSTYEQYF.

Regarding this clone: The conserved phenylalanine or tryptophan normally closing the CDR3 is absent here, so this likely arose from a read error. The V gene is TRBV30, the J gene TRBJ1-2; 7 bases line up with TRBD1. The CDR3 covers 12 residues. Germline values: CDR1 GTSNPN, CDR2 SVGIG (reference sequence). The junction had 2 bases not matched to a gene; V was cut back by 4 bases and J by 3 bases. The CDR3 coding sequence is TGTGCCTGGACAGGGGGGTACTATGGCTACACCCCC. Its protein is CAWTGGYYGYTP.

The chain carries TRBV7-2 and TRBJ1-2, with D possibly being TRBD1 (5 bases). The CDR3 loop spans 16 amino acids. Germline CDR1 SGHTA, CDR2 FQGNSA. Trimming removed 2 bases at V and 5 bases at J, with 18 bases between. The CDR3 region is CASSLSTAALGYGYTF. CDR3 nucleotides: TGTGCCAGCAGCTTATCGACAGCTGCTTTAGGTTATGGCTACACCTTC.

The CDR3 sequence is CATSGTGVHEQYF. CDR3 nucleotides: TGTGCCACCAGTGGGACAGGGGTGCACGAGCAGTACTTC. The chain links TRBV15 to TRBJ2-7, with 10 nucleotides matching TRBD1. The CDR3 is 13 residues long. Per the germline V gene, CDR1 is LNHNV and CDR2 is YYDKDF (reference sequence). V lost 6 bases, J lost 5 bases, and 4 bases stayed unmatched.

This rearrangement joins TRBV7-2 to TRBJ2-1; 8 nucleotides line up with TRBD2. Trimming at V came to 3 bases and at J to 9 bases, leaving 7 bases not matched to a gene. This CDR3 comprises 14 residues. Germline V gives CDR1 SGHTA, CDR2 FQGNSA. CDR3 region: CASSFTGGTGEQFF. CDR3 coding DNA: TGTGCCAGCAGCTTTACGGGAGGGACGGGTGAGCAGTTCTTC.

This clone was recorded only once. The genes are TRBV19 and TRBJ1-3; 7 bases agree with TRBD1. Trimming removed 10 bases from V and 8 bases from J; junction bases left unmatched: 11. This CDR3 spans 13 amino acids. Germline values: CDR1 LNHDA, CDR2 SQIVND (reference sequence). The CDR3 loop is CATSGQKGDTIYF. CDR3 DNA sequence: TGTGCCACCTCGGGACAGAAGGGGGACACCATATATTTT.

The chain couples TRBV9 to TRBJ2-1; TRBD2 matches 10 bases. The CDR3 has 16 amino acids. The trim removed 4 bases at V and 0 bases at J, leaving 4 bases unmatched. The germline CDR1 and CDR2 sequences are SGDLS and YYNGEE. The CDR3 region has the DNA TGTGCCAGCAGCCCCCGGACTAGCGGCTCCTACAATGAGCAGTTCTTC. Its protein is CASSPRTSGSYNEQFF.

J is TRBJ1-3 and V is TRBV5-1; 9 bases fit TRBD1. The CDR3 totals 14 residues. V was pared by 4 bases and J by 2 bases, with 1 base of the junction left unmatched. Germline V gene sequence: CDR1 SGHRS, CDR2 YFSETQ. The CDR3 sequence is CASSGDRAGNTIYF. DNA for the CDR3: TGCGCCAGCAGCGGGGACAGGGCTGGAAACACCATATATTTT. Drawing the rest from reference TRBV5-1 and TRBJ1-3, the complete variable domain is KAGVTQTPRYLIKTRGQQVTLSCSPISGHRSVSWYQQTPGQGLQFLFEYFSETQRNKGNFPGRFSGRQFSNSRSEMNVSTLELGDSALYLCASSGDRAGNTIYFGEGSWLTVV.

The rearrangement uses TRBV5-5 and TRBJ2-7; 7 nucleotides agree with TRBD1. The J segment lost 4 bases and the V segment lost 4 bases, leaving 11 bases of the junction unmatched. The germline CDR1 and CDR2 sequences are SGHKS and YYEKEE (reference sequence). The CDR3 sequence is 15 residues long. Here the CDR3 reads CASSLSPGQLYEQYV. CDR3 DNA: TGTGCCAGCAGCCTATCACCGGGACAGCTATACGAGCAGTACGTC.

This clone was seen a single time. This chain connects TRBV11-2 to TRBJ1-5, with D tentatively TRBD1 (5 bases). This CDR3 is 13 amino acids long. Germline lookup yields CDR1 SGHAT and CDR2 FQNNGV. Trimming stripped 2 bases from V and 10 bases from J, with 12 bases between. CDR3 protein: CASSLSGPYPQHF. The CDR3 region has the DNA TGTGCCAGCAGCTTATCAGGGCCCTACCCCCAGCATTTT.

This clone was recorded only once. The genes are TRBV7-6 and TRBJ2-1; D is ambiguous. Deletions cut 5 bases from V and 0 bases from J, with 17 bases between. The CDR3 has 17 amino acids. The germline V gene has CDR1 SGHVS and CDR2 FNYEAQ. CDR3 sequence (DNA): TGTGCCAGCAGCCATCACCCCGACTGGAGCTCCTACAATGAGCAGTTCTTC. This codes for CASSHHPDWSSYNEQFF. The entire variable domain, with the rest obtained from reference TRBV7-6 and TRBJ2-1, is as follows: GAGVSQSPRYKVTKRGQDVALRCDPISGHVSLYWYRQALGQGPEFLTYFNYEAQQDKSGLPNDRFSAERPEGSISTLTIQRTEQRDSAMYRCASSHHPDWSSYNEQFFGPGTRLTVL.

The chain couples TRBV6-5 to TRBJ1-2, with D perhaps matching TRBD1 (6 bases). V shed 6 bases and J shed 4 bases, with 18 bases lying between them. The CDR3 is made up of 15 amino acids. Germline loops: CDR1 MNHEY, CDR2 SVGAGI. CDR3 DNA sequence: TGTGCCAGCAGGGTCCGGTGGACAGATTCCTATGGCTACACCTTC. It translates to CASRVRWTDSYGYTF.

This chain connects TRBV27 to TRBJ2-5; D uncertain. The germline V gene encodes CDR1 MNHEY and CDR2 SMNVEV (reference sequence). The V gene lost 0 bases and the J gene lost 3 bases, with 8 bases spanning the gap. The CDR3 spans 14 residues. DNA of the CDR3: TGTGCCAGCAGTTTATCGTCGACTGAAGAGACCCAGTACTTC. This codes for CASSLSSTEETQYF.

The chain employs TRBV5-6 and TRBJ2-5, with 8 bases matching TRBD1. V lost 4 bases and J lost 4; bases outside the gene matches: 12. The germline V gene has CDR1 SGHDT and CDR2 YYEEEE. This CDR3 comprises 16 residues. CDR3 in amino acids: CASSPGTGQPVETQYF. The CDR3 DNA reads TGTGCCAGCAGCCCCGGGACAGGTCAACCCGTAGAGACCCAGTACTTC. Drawing the rest from reference TRBV5-6 and TRBJ2-5, the complete variable domain is DAGVTQSPTHLIKTRGQQVTLRCSPKSGHDTVSWYQQALGQGPQFIFQYYEEEERQRGNFPDRFSGHQFPNYSSELNVNALLLGDSALYLCASSPGTGQPVETQYFGPGTRLLVL.